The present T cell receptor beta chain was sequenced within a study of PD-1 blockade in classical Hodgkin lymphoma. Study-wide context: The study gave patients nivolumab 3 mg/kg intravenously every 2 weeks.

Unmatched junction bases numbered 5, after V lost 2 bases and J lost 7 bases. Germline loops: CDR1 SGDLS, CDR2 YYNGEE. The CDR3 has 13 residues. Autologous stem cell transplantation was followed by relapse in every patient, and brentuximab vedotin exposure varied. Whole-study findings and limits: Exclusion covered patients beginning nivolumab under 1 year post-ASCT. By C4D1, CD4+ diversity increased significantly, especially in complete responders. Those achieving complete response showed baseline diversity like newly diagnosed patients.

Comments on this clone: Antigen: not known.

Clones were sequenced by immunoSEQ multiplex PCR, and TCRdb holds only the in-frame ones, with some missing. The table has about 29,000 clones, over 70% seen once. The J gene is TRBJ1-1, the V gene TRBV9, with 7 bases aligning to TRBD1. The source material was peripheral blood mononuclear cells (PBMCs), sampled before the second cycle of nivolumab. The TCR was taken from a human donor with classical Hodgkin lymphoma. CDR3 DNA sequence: TGTGCCAGCAGCGTTAGACAGGGTAATGAAGCTTTCTTT. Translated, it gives CASSVRQGNEAFF. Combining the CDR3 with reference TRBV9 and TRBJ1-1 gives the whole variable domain DSGVTQTPKHLITATGQRVTLRCSPRSGDLSVYWYQQSLDQGLQFLIQYYNGEERAKGNILERFSAQQFPDLHSELNLSSLELGDSALYFCASSVRQGNEAFFGQGTRLTVV.